This T cell receptor beta chain was retrieved from a study of high-grade serous ovarian cancer treatment subgroups. The method was immunoSEQ multiplex PCR; TCRdb's version includes in-frame clones alone and lacks a portion of them. The sample includes tens of thousands of clones, around 84% of them seen just once. Tumor samples were obtained before definitive surgery or chemotherapy. The sequenced material came from tumor tissue. The sequence came from a human donor with high-grade serous ovarian cancer.

In DNA form, the CDR3 reads TGTGCCAGCAGCGTAGTTGGGGCCGCCTCCACAGATACGCAGTATTTT. Encoded protein: CASSVVGAASTDTQYF. V gene TRBV9 combines with J gene TRBJ2-3; perhaps TRBD1 as D (5 bases). CDR1 is SGDLS and CDR2 is YYNGEE in the germline V gene. V was pared by 0 bases and J by 2 bases, with 13 bases between. The CDR3 is 16 amino acids.